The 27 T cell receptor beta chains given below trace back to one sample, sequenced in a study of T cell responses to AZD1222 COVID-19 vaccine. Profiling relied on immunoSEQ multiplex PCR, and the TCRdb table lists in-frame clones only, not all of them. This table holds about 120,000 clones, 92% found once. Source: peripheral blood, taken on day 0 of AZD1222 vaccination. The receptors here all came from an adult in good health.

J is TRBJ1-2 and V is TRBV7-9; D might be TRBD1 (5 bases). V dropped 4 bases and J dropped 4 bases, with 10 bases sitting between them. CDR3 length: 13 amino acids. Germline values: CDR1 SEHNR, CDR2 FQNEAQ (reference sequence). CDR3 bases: TGTGCCAGCAGCTCTGACAGCCCCTATGGCTACACCTTC. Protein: CASSSDSPYGYTF.

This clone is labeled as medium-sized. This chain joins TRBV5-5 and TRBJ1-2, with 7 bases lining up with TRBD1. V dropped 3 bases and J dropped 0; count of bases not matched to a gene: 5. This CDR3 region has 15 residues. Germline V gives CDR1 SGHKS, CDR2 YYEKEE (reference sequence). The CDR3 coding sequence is TGTGCCAGCAGCTATAGACAGGGTGCTAACTATGGCTACACCTTC. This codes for CASSYRQGANYGYTF.

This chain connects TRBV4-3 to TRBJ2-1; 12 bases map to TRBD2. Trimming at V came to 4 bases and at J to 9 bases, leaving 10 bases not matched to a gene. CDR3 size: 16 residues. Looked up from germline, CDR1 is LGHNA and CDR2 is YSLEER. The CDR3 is CASSPRTSGIGGEQFF. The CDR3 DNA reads TGCGCCAGCAGCCCTCGGACTAGCGGGATTGGGGGTGAGCAGTTCTTC.

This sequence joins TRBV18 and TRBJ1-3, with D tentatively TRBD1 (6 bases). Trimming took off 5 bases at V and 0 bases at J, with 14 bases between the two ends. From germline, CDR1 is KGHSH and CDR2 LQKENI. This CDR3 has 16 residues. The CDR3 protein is CASSYVQDSSGNTIYF. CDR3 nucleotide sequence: TGTGCCAGCTCATACGTCCAGGACAGCTCTGGAAACACCATATATTTT.

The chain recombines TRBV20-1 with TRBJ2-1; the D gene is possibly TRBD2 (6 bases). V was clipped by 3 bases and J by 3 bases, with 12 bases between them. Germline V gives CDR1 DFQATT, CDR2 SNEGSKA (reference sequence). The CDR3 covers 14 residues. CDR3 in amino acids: CSASEPGLYNEQFF. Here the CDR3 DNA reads TGCAGTGCTAGTGAACCGGGACTCTACAATGAGCAGTTCTTC.

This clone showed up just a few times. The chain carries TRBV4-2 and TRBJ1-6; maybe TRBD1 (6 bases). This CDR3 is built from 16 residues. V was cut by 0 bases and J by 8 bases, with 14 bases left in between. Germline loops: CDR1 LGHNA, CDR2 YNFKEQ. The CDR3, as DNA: TGTGCCAGCAGCCAAGATCCAGGGGACATTCATTCACCCCTCCACTTT. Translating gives CASSQDPGDIHSPLHF.

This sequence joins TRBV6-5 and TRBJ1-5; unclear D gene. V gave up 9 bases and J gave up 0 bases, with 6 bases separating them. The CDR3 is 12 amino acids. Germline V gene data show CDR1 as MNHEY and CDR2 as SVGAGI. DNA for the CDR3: TGTGCCAGTCGAAATAGCAATCAGCCCCAGCATTTT. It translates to CASRNSNQPQHF.

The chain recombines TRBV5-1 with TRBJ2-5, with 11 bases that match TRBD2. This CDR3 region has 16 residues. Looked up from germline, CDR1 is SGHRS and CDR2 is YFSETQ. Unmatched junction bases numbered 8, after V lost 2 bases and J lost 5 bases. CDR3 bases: TGCGCCAGCAGCTTCCTCTTAGCGGGGGGGCCGGAGACCCAGTACTTC. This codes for CASSFLLAGGPETQYF.

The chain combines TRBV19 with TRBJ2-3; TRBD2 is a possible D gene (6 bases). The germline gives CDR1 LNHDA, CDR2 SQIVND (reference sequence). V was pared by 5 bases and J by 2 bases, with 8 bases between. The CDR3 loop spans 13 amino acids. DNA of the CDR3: TGTGCCAGTAGTGAGGACTACACAGATACGCAGTATTTT. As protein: CASSEDYTDTQYF.

The CDR3, as DNA: TGCGCCAGCAGCCCTGTCGGGAGCTTGAACACTGAAGCTTTCTTT. The encoded protein is CASSPVGSLNTEAFF. The chain joins TRBV5-1 to TRBJ1-1; the D is unclear. Trimming took 4 bases from V and 0 from J, leaving 13 bases between them. The CDR3 consists of 15 residues. The germline CDR1 and CDR2 sequences are SGHRS and YFSETQ. The complete variable domain, with remaining parts taken from reference TRBV5-1 and TRBJ1-1, reads KAGVTQTPRYLIKTRGQQVTLSCSPISGHRSVSWYQQTPGQGLQFLFEYFSETQRNKGNFPGRFSGRQFSNSRSEMNVSTLELGDSALYLCASSPVGSLNTEAFFGQGTRLTVV.

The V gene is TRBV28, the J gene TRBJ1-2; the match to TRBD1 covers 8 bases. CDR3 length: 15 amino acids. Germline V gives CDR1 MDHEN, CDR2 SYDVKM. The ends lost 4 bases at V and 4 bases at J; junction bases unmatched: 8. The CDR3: CASSSAGTGAYGYTF. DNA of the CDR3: TGTGCCAGCAGTTCCGCGGGGACAGGTGCCTATGGCTACACCTTC.

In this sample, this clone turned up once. In DNA, the CDR3 is TGTGCCAGCAGTCCGGGAGGAGGTAATGAAAAACTGTTTTTT. This encodes CASSPGGGNEKLFF. The V and J genes are TRBV28 and TRBJ1-4; the D is unclear. The CDR3 runs 14 residues. Deletions cut 5 bases from V and 4 bases from J, with 11 bases between. Looked up from germline, CDR1 is MDHEN and CDR2 is SYDVKM.

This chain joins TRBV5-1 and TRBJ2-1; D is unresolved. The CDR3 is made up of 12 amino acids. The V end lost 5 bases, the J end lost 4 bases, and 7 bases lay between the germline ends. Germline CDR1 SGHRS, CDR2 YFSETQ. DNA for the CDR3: TGCGCCAGCAGGATCGGGTACAATGAGCAGTTCTTC. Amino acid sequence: CASRIGYNEQFF.

CDR3 residues: CASSRGKYSNQPQHF. The CDR3 DNA follows: TGTGCCAGTAGTAGGGGAAAATATAGCAATCAGCCCCAGCATTTT. The chain recombines TRBV19 with TRBJ1-5; no clear D gene. Germline V gene data show CDR1 as LNHDA and CDR2 as SQIVND (reference sequence). The V gene lost 4 bases and the J gene lost 0 bases, with 10 bases spanning the gap. This CDR3 is built from 15 residues.

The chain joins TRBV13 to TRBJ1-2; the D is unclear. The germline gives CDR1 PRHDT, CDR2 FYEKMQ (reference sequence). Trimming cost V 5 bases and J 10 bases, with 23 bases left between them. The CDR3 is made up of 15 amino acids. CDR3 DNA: TGTGCCAGCAGCCCTACCTCCCCACCGGAGCCGGTCTACACCTTC. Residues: CASSPTSPPEPVYTF.

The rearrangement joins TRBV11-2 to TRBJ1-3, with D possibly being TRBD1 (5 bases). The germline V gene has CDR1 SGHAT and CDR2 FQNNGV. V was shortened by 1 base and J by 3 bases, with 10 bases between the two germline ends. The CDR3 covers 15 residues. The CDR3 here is CASSLAWGSGNTIYF. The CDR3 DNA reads TGTGCCAGCAGCTTAGCCTGGGGCAGTGGAAACACCATATATTTT.

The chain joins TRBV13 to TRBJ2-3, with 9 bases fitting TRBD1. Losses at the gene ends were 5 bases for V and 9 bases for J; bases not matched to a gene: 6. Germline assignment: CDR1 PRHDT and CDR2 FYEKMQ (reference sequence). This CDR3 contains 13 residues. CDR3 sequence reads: CASSDQGTGTQYF. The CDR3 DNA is TGTGCCAGCAGCGATCAAGGGACAGGGACGCAGTATTTT.

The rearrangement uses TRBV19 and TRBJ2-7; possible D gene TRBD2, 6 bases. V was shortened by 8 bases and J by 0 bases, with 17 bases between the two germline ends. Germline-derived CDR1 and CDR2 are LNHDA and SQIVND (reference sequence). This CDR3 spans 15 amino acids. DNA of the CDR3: TGTGCCAGTCGAGGCGGGGACGCAAGCTCCTACGAGCAGTACTTC. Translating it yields CASRGGDASSYEQYF. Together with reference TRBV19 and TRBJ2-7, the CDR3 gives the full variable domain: DGGITQSPKYLFRKEGQNVTLSCEQNLNHDAMYWYRQDPGQGLRLIYYSQIVNDFQKGDIAEGYSVSREKKESFPLTVTSAQKNPTAFYLCASRGGDASSYEQYFGPGTRLTVT.

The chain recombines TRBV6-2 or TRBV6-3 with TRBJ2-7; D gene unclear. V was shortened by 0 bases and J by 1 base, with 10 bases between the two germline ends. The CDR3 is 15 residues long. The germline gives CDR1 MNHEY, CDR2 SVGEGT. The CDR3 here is CASSYSFYKSYEQYF. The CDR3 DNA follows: TGTGCCAGCAGTTACTCCTTTTACAAATCCTACGAGCAGTACTTC.

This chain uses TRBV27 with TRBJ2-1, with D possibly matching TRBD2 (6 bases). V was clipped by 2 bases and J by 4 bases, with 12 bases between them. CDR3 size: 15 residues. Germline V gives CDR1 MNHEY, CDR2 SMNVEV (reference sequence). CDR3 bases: TGTGCCAGCAGTTTAATTGGCGGGACGTACAATGAGCAGTTCTTC. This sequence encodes CASSLIGGTYNEQFF.

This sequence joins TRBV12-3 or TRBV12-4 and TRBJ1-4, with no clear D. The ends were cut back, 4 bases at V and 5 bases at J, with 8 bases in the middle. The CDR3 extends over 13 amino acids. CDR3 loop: CASSSTLNEKLFF. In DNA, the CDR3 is TGTGCCAGCAGTTCCACATTGAATGAAAAACTGTTTTTT.

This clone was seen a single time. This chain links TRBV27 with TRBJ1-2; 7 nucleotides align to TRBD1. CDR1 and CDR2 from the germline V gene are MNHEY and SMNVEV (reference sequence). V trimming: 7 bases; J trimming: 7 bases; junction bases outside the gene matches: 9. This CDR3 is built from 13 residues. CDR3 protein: CASKDTGAPGYTF. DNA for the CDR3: TGTGCCAGCAAAGATACAGGGGCCCCTGGCTACACCTTC.

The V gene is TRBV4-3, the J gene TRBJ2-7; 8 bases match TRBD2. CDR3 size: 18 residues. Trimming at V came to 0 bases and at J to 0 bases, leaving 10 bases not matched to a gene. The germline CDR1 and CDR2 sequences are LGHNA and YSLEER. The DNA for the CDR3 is TGCGCCAGCAGCCAAGATCGGGGGGGGCTACTAAGCTCCTACGAGCAGTACTTC. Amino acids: CASSQDRGGLLSSYEQYF.

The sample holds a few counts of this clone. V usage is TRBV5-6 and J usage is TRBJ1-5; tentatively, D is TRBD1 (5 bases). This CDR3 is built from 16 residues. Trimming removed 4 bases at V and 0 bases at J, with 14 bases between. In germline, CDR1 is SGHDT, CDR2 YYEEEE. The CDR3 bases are TGTGCCAGCAGCCACTACCGGGACTTTAGCAATCAGCCCCAGCATTTT. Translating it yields CASSHYRDFSNQPQHF. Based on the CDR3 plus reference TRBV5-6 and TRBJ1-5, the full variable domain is DAGVTQSPTHLIKTRGQQVTLRCSPKSGHDTVSWYQQALGQGPQFIFQYYEEEERQRGNFPDRFSGHQFPNYSSELNVNALLLGDSALYLCASSHYRDFSNQPQHFGDGTRLSIL.

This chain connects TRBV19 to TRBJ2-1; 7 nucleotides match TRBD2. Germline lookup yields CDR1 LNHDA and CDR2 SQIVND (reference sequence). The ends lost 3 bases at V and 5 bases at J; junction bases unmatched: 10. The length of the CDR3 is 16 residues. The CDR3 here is CASSMTSHVVDNEQFF. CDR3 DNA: TGTGCCAGTAGTATGACTAGCCACGTGGTCGACAATGAGCAGTTCTTC. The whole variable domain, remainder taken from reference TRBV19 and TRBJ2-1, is DGGITQSPKYLFRKEGQNVTLSCEQNLNHDAMYWYRQDPGQGLRLIYYSQIVNDFQKGDIAEGYSVSREKKESFPLTVTSAQKNPTAFYLCASSMTSHVVDNEQFFGPGTRLTVL.

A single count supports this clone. CDR3 region: CASSFVREGPEQYF. DNA for the CDR3: TGTGCCAGCAGTTTTGTGCGGGAGGGCCCCGAGCAGTACTTC. The chain is built from TRBV28 and TRBJ2-7, with 9 bases matching TRBD2. V lost 3 bases, J lost 6 bases, and 6 bases stayed unmatched. The CDR3 is made up of 14 amino acids. Per the germline V gene, CDR1 is MDHEN and CDR2 is SYDVKM.

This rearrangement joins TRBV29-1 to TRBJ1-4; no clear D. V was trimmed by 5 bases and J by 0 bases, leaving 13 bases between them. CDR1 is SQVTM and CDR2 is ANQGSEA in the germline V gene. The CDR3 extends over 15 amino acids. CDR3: CSVRGGKTTNEKLFF. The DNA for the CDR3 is TGCAGCGTTCGAGGAGGGAAGACAACTAATGAAAAACTGTTTTTT.